The next 15 T cell receptor beta chains were all read from a single sample in a study of response to subunit inactivated influenza vaccine (dated by TCRdb to 2016 to 2018). To prepare the library, RT-PCR was applied. The data were produced on an Illumina HiSeq 2500. In-frame beta chains were kept once TCRdb had trimmed the public reads at Q25 with fastp and called clones with MiXCR. Entries are consolidated by CDR3 protein sequence, retaining the most common genes and DNA. In this sample the table shows about 800,000 distinct CDR3 sequences, approximately 21% of which occur a single time. The top ten hold about 10% of the sample. This sample comprised PBMCs from blood, obtained around 5 days after vaccination. Receptor source: a man aged 50 to 60 who received an inactivated influenza vaccine. Donor details come from another sample of the same person, matched by shared clones.

The chain carries TRBV27 and TRBJ2-7; 9 bases fit TRBD1. This CDR3 comprises 14 residues. V shed 4 bases, J shed 4 bases, and the junction held 5 bases outside the gene matches. The germline V gene has CDR1 MNHEY and CDR2 SMNVEV (reference sequence). CDR3 DNA: TGTGCCAGCAGTTCAACAGGGGGCCGGTACGAGCAGTACTTC. It is translated as CASSSTGGRYEQYF.

This chain joins TRBV20-1 and TRBJ1-1; 8 bases line up with TRBD1. This CDR3 has 14 amino acids. CDR1 is DFQATT, CDR2 SNEGSKA, per germline (reference sequence). The V segment lost 3 bases and the J segment 4 bases; nucleotides outside the gene matches: 7. The CDR3 DNA is TGCAGTGCTAGCCAACAGGGGGTCAGCACTGAAGCTTTCTTT. Encoded protein: CSASQQGVSTEAFF.

This clonotype was observed many times. The chain uses TRBV20-1 and TRBJ2-7; TRBD2 matches at 9 bases. Per the germline V gene, CDR1 is DFQATT and CDR2 is SNEGSKA (reference sequence). The CDR3 runs 15 residues. The trim removed 5 bases at V and 4 bases at J, leaving 12 bases unmatched. Here the CDR3 DNA reads TGCAGTGCTCTCTCTTGGGCGGGAGGGGGATACGAGCAGTACTTC. Amino acid sequence: CSALSWAGGGYEQYF.

The genes are TRBV15 and TRBJ1-4, with 9 bases fitting TRBD1. Germline trimming cut 5 bases from V and 10 bases from J; bases unmatched to any gene: 5. Germline lookup yields CDR1 LNHNV and CDR2 YYDKDF (reference sequence). This CDR3 region has 13 residues. The CDR3 nucleotides are TGTGCCACCAGCGGCGGGACAGGGACAAAACTGTTTTTT. Its translation is CATSGGTGTKLFF. Supplemented by reference TRBV15 and TRBJ1-4, the full variable domain reads DAMVIQNPRYQVTQFGKPVTLSCSQTLNHNVMYWYQQKSSQAPKLLFHYYDKDFNNEADTPDNFQSRRPNTSFCFLDIRSPGLGDTAMYLCATSGGTGTKLFFGSGTQLSVL.

This clonotype occurred many times. The V gene is TRBV7-9, the J gene TRBJ2-1; 7 nucleotides line up with TRBD1. Trimming removed 0 bases from V and 2 bases from J; junction bases left unmatched: 7. CDR3 length: 17 residues. The germline V gene encodes CDR1 SEHNR and CDR2 FQNEAQ (reference sequence). The CDR3, as DNA: TGTGCCAGCAGCTTAGCCTGGGACAGCCGGGCCTACAATGAGCAGTTCTTC. Translation gives CASSLAWDSRAYNEQFF.

Many counts were recorded for this clonotype. At one boundary the junction diverges from the germline segment, which might be a read error. This chain uses TRBV7-2 with TRBJ1-2; D is unclear. The CDR3 has 14 residues. Germline-derived CDR1 and CDR2 are SGHTA and FQGNSA. The CDR3 protein is CASSLAPGVYGYTF. DNA for the CDR3: TGTGCCAGCAGTTTAGCCCCGGGCGTCTATGGCTACACCTTC.

This clonotype came up a few times. CDR3 sequence: CAISEEVWTEAFF. For the CDR3, the DNA is TGTGCCATCAGTGAGGAGGTGTGGACTGAAGCTTTCTTT. This chain links TRBV10-3 with TRBJ1-1; D unclear. CDR3 length: 13 amino acids. V lost 2 bases, J lost 5 bases, and 9 bases lay in between. Germline CDR1 and CDR2: ENHRY and SYGVKD.

The chain couples TRBV28 to TRBJ1-1; D uncertain. From germline, CDR1 is MDHEN and CDR2 SYDVKM. The V end lost 2 bases, the J end lost 6 bases, and 10 bases lay between the germline ends. CDR3 length: 13 residues. The CDR3 nucleotides are TGTGCCAGCAGTTTACGTCGTTTAGCTGAAGCTTTCTTT. Protein product: CASSLRRLAEAFF.

The chain uses TRBV7-9 and TRBJ2-1, with D perhaps matching TRBD2 (5 bases). This CDR3 is built from 13 residues. Germline CDR1 and CDR2: SEHNR and FQNEAQ (reference sequence). V gave up 2 bases and J gave up 9 bases, with 11 bases separating them. In DNA form, the CDR3 reads TGTGCCAGCAGCTTACCCCCGGGAACTGAGCAGTTCTTC. It translates to CASSLPPGTEQFF.

The rearrangement links TRBV7-2 to TRBJ2-3, with 9 bases fitting TRBD2. CDR1 and CDR2 (germline): SGHTA, FQGNSA. Losses at the gene ends were 1 base for V and 7 bases for J; bases not matched to a gene: 9. CDR3 length equals 16 residues. CDR3 protein: CASSLVGLATTNTQYF. CDR3 sequence (DNA): TGTGCCAGCAGCTTAGTGGGACTAGCCACAACCAATACGCAGTATTTT.

The J gene is TRBJ2-5, the V gene TRBV2; TRBD1 agrees at 7 bases. Germline CDR1 and CDR2: SNHLY and FYNNEI. The CDR3 is 14 amino acids. Germline trimming cut 10 bases from V and 0 bases from J; bases unmatched to any gene: 8. In DNA, the CDR3 is TGTGCCACCACAGGGGTGGGTTACCAAGAGACCCAGTACTTC. It yields the protein CATTGVGYQETQYF.

Only a few counts were recorded for this clonotype. This sequence joins TRBV12-3 or TRBV12-4 and TRBJ1-6; the D gene is possibly TRBD1 (5 bases). This CDR3 spans 12 amino acids. With 1 base removed from V and 16 bases from J, the gap between germline ends came to 11 bases. DNA for the CDR3: TGTGCCAGCAGTTTAGGGCAGGGCCAACTCCACTTT. Protein: CASSLGQGQLHF.

A word on this clonotype: The junction shows a germline mismatch at one end, possibly a read error. The gene calls are TRBV28 and TRBJ2-3; TRBD1 matches at 8 bases. In germline, CDR1 is MDHEN, CDR2 SYDVKM. This CDR3 has 13 residues. CDR3 region: CATSQGARDTQYF. CDR3 nucleotide sequence: TGTGCCACCAGTCAGGGGGCGCGAGATACGCAGTATTTT.

Only a few counts were recorded for this clonotype. One end of the junction is discordant with germline, which a read error may explain. V gene TRBV30 combines with J gene TRBJ2-7; possibly TRBD1 for D (5 bases). This CDR3 spans 12 amino acids. Germline CDR1 and CDR2: GTSNPN and SVGIG (reference sequence). The CDR3 DNA reads TGTGCCTGGATGGGGCCTTTAGGGATGCTGAACTTC. Its protein is CAWMGPLGMLNF.

This clonotype was counted only a few times. The CDR3 reads CASSLSLTSGTWPPGDEQYF. CDR3 DNA: TGCGCCAGCAGCCTAAGTCTGACTAGCGGGACTTGGCCCCCTGGGGACGAGCAGTACTTC. The V gene is TRBV5-1, the J gene TRBJ2-7, with 11 bases matching TRBD2. This CDR3 has 20 residues. Germline V CDR1 and CDR2: SGHRS, YFSETQ. The junction had 23 bases not matched to a gene; V was cut back by 4 bases and J by 5 bases. The variable domain in full, completed from reference TRBV5-1 and TRBJ2-7, reads KAGVTQTPRYLIKTRGQQVTLSCSPISGHRSVSWYQQTPGQGLQFLFEYFSETQRNKGNFPGRFSGRQFSNSRSEMNVSTLELGDSALYLCASSLSLTSGTWPPGDEQYFGPGTRLTVT.